This T cell receptor (beta chain) appears in the sequencing data of a study of control samples from healthy donors and cancer patients. Germline V gives CDR1 DFQATT, CDR2 SNEGSKA (reference sequence). The CDR3 runs 10 residues. Trimming shortened V by 7 bases and J by 5 bases, and 9 bases separated the two germline ends. The repertoire was sequenced with immunoSEQ multiplex PCR; TCRdb's copy has only in-frame clones and lacks some. This repertoire shows about 220,000 clones, roughly 94% found once; its top ten account for about 1.4%. The sequenced sample consisted of blood. The source is a man in his forties or fifties in good health. The chain combines TRBV20-1 with TRBJ2-7; unclear D gene. The CDR3, as DNA: TGCAGTGTAGCCCAGGACGAGCAGTACTTC. As protein: CSVAQDEQYF.